The entry below describes one T cell receptor (beta chain). The data stem from a study of blood T cell repertoires in COVID-19. Looking at the study overall: Samples of COVID-19 (acute and convalescent) were obtained from the United States, Italy and Spain. Nucleic acid was either cDNA or gDNA, and it came from T cells, B-cell-depleted T cells, or PBMCs.

Per the original data handling: The authors estimated nucleated cell counts from reference gene primer amplification. Some clones are missing from TCRdb's copy, which holds only in-frame ones; the method was immunoSEQ multiplex PCR. The D gene and trimming were derived from the DNA, and the V and J assignments and clone size from that table. The sample has some 150,000 clones; over 70% are singletons. Sequenced: peripheral blood. The receptor was derived from a man in his 60s with acute or convalescent COVID-19.

The CDR3 reads CASTPVGTGDEQYF. CDR3 DNA sequence: TGTGCCAGCACTCCCGTGGGGACAGGGGACGAGCAGTACTTC. This rearrangement joins TRBV7-6 to TRBJ2-7; 10 bases agree with TRBD1. J was trimmed by 5 bases and V by 7 bases; bases with no gene match: 8. Per germline, CDR1 SGHVS and CDR2 FNYEAQ. The CDR3 is 14 amino acids.